These 20 T cell receptor beta chains were sequenced from one sample in a study of T cells after yellow fever vaccination. TCRdb re-analysed the 5' RACE reads in MiXCR, keeping a single row per CDR3 protein. Of 180,000 or so distinct CDR3 sequences listed, 11% were seen once; the top ten hold 35% to 40%. The sample here was CD8+ T cells sorted from PBMCs, taken 15 days after the yellow fever booster vaccination. The receptors shown here come from a man aged 18 to 30 who received the YFV17D yellow fever vaccine.

This clonotype was observed a few times. The chain couples TRBV28 to TRBJ2-3, with a possible D match to TRBD2 (6 bases). The CDR3 is 20 amino acids. V shed 2 bases and J shed 0 bases, with 24 bases lying between them. CDR1 is MDHEN, CDR2 SYDVKM, per germline. In DNA form, the CDR3 reads TGTGCCAGCAGTTTAAACGAACGGCCGGGAGTAGCCCTTAGCACAGATACGCAGTATTTT. Translating gives CASSLNERPGVALSTDTQYF.

The chain links TRBV4-1 to TRBJ2-1; D possibly corresponds to TRBD1 (7 bases). The V gene lost 4 bases and the J gene lost 0 bases, with 13 bases spanning the gap. The CDR3 contains 16 residues. Germline-derived CDR1 and CDR2 are MGHRA and YSYEKL. The CDR3: CASSLAGQSSYNEQFF. The CDR3 coding sequence is TGCGCCAGCAGCCTTGCGGGACAGAGCTCCTACAATGAGCAGTTCTTC.

This chain uses TRBV5-6 with TRBJ2-2; D gene unclear. The CDR3 spans 15 residues. CDR1 is SGHDT, CDR2 YYEEEE, per germline. The V gene lost 0 bases and the J gene lost 0 bases, with 6 bases spanning the gap. The CDR3 loop reads CASSLVPANTGELFF. CDR3 in DNA: TGTGCCAGCAGCTTGGTTCCGGCGAACACCGGGGAGCTGTTTTTT.

The chain combines TRBV11-2 with TRBJ2-1; 7 bases map to TRBD1. Germline CDR1 reads SGHAT; CDR2 reads FQNNGV. This CDR3 has 16 amino acids. V gave up 5 bases and J gave up 5 bases; unmatched junction bases: 12. The CDR3 nucleotides read TGTGCCAGCAGCGCGAGACAGGGCTCCCCGGACAATGAGCAGTTCTTC. It is translated as CASSARQGSPDNEQFF.

The CDR3 region has the DNA TGCGCCAGCAGCCAAGCCGCGGGGGGCACAGATACGCAGTATTTT. Its translation: CASSQAAGGTDTQYF. The J gene is TRBJ2-3, the V gene TRBV4-1; 7 bases match TRBD2. V shed 1 base, J shed 1 base, and the junction held 2 bases outside the gene matches. The length of the CDR3 is 15 residues. In germline, CDR1 is MGHRA, CDR2 YSYEKL.

This clonotype was observed a few times. The chain combines TRBV29-1 with TRBJ2-2; 8 bases are a match to TRBD2. With 5 bases clipped from V and 6 bases from J, the junction kept 5 bases outside the gene matches. The CDR3 has 13 residues. Per the germline V gene, CDR1 is SQVTM and CDR2 is ANQGSEA. Here the CDR3 DNA reads TGCAGCGTTCTTACGGGGGGGTCCGGGGAGCTGTTTTTT. Its protein product is CSVLTGGSGELFF.

The chain has TRBV5-1 and TRBJ2-3, with 8 bases identical to TRBD1. V trimming: 4 bases; J trimming: 6 bases; junction bases outside the gene matches: 7. The CDR3 extends over 14 amino acids. Germline-derived CDR1 and CDR2 are SGHRS and YFSETQ. CDR3 loop: CASSPRQGSDTQYF. Written as DNA, the CDR3 is TGCGCCAGCAGCCCGCGACAGGGGTCGGATACGCAGTATTTT.

This chain uses TRBV29-1 with TRBJ2-1; D is unclear. Looked up from germline, CDR1 is SQVTM and CDR2 is ANQGSEA. The germline V and J ends were trimmed by 4 bases and 8 bases, with 12 bases remaining between them. CDR3 length equals 12 residues. CDR3 coding DNA: TGCAGCGTTGGTAGTGGAATCTATGAGCAGTTCTTC. Encoded protein: CSVGSGIYEQFF.

As to this clonotype: One junction end disagrees with the germline gene, perhaps due to a read error. This sequence joins TRBV12-3 or TRBV12-4 and TRBJ1-5, with 7 bases identical to TRBD1. The CDR3 spans 15 residues. The CDR3: CASRQQGLGNQLQHF. The CDR3, as DNA: TGTGCCAGCAGACAACAGGGGTTGGGGAACCAGCTCCAGCATTTT.

This clonotype has more than one count but fewer than ten. V usage is TRBV29-1 and J usage is TRBJ1-2, with D possibly matching TRBD1 (5 bases). This CDR3 has 15 residues. The V end was cut by 5 bases, the J end by 1 base, with 17 bases between. Germline loops: CDR1 SQVTM, CDR2 ANQGSEA. The CDR3: CSVLPEEGHNYGYTF. The CDR3 bases are TGCAGCGTTCTCCCTGAAGAGGGGCATAACTATGGCTACACCTTC.

This clonotype was counted at least ten times. The chain joins TRBV7-8 to TRBJ1-1; maybe TRBD1 (5 bases). V shed 4 bases and J shed 5 bases, with 11 bases lying between them. CDR1 and CDR2 from the germline V gene are SGHVS and FQNEAQ. The CDR3 has 13 amino acids. The CDR3 loop reads CASSSMRGTEAFF. For the CDR3, the DNA is TGTGCCAGCAGCTCGATGCGGGGGACTGAAGCTTTCTTT.

This clonotype was observed a handful of times. The V call is TRBV12-3 or TRBV12-4, the J call TRBJ2-5; D ambiguous. The CDR3 spans 14 residues. V lost 5 bases and J 1 base, leaving 11 bases between the germline ends. CDR3 DNA sequence: TGTGCCAGCAGTCCGCCCTGGCCCCAAGAGACCCAGTACTTC. It encodes CASSPPWPQETQYF.

CDR3 amino acids: CASSQRGTGTFGYEQYF. DNA of the CDR3: TGCGCCAGCAGCCAACGCGGTACCGGGACCTTCGGCTACGAGCAGTACTTC. The V call is TRBV4-1, the J call TRBJ2-7; D is possibly TRBD1 or TRBD2 (5 bases each). V lost 2 bases and J lost 3, with 20 bases in between. The germline V gene has CDR1 MGHRA and CDR2 YSYEKL. The CDR3 contains 17 residues.

This clonotype was seen more than once but under ten times. This sequence joins TRBV6-5 and TRBJ2-3; 7 bases line up with TRBD1. The CDR3 is made up of 15 amino acids. Unmatched junction bases numbered 7, after V lost 4 bases and J lost 3 bases. Looked up from germline, CDR1 is MNHEY and CDR2 is SVGAGI. The CDR3 region is CASSWLDRWTDTQYF. The CDR3 nucleotides are TGTGCCAGCAGTTGGCTGGACAGGTGGACAGATACGCAGTATTTT.

As regards this clonotype: A much bigger clone sits one base away, suggesting this may be a read error. V and J are TRBV12-3 or TRBV12-4 and TRBJ2-1, with D possibly called TRBD1 or TRBD2 (5 bases each). V lost 5 bases to trimming and J lost 7 bases, with 15 bases between them. The CDR3 has 14 residues. In DNA form, the CDR3 reads TGTGCCAGCAGTCCGGCCGGGGCTGTAAATGAGCAGTTCTTC. This sequence encodes CASSPAGAVNEQFF.

The chain uses TRBV7-9 and TRBJ1-1; D call uncertain. V lost 3 bases, J lost 6 bases, and 11 bases lay in between. The V gene's germline CDR1 is SEHNR and CDR2 FQNEAQ (reference sequence). The CDR3 covers 13 residues. In DNA, the CDR3 is TGTGCCAGCAGCTTCGAATCCGTGGCTGAAGCTTTCTTT. Its protein is CASSFESVAEAFF.

Notes on this clonotype: A read error is possible here, since a much larger clone lies one base away. The chain combines TRBV12-3 or TRBV12-4 with TRBJ2-1; D perhaps matches TRBD2 (5 bases). V lost 4 bases, J lost 8 bases, and 15 bases lay in between. This CDR3 is built from 14 residues. The chain's CDR3 is CASSSWTEYDEQFF. DNA for the CDR3: TGTGCCAGCAGTTCCTGGACTGAGTACGATGAGCAGTTCTTC.

The chain links TRBV11-2 to TRBJ2-5; D unresolved. The CDR3 contains 15 residues. V lost 5 bases, J lost 1 base, and 14 bases lay in between. The V gene's germline CDR1 is SGHAT and CDR2 FQNNGV. CDR3 region: CASSPDGTLQETQYF. Here the CDR3 DNA reads TGTGCCAGCAGCCCCGACGGTACCCTCCAAGAGACCCAGTACTTC.

The sample holds a few counts of this clonotype. The chain joins TRBV29-1 to TRBJ1-1; D may be TRBD1 (6 bases). CDR1 and CDR2 from the germline V gene are SQVTM and ANQGSEA. The CDR3 consists of 10 residues. The chain's CDR3 is CALWGGEAFF. CDR3 nucleotide sequence: TGCGCCCTTTGGGGGGGCGAAGCTTTCTTT.

V gene TRBV27 combines with J gene TRBJ1-1; 9 nucleotides align to TRBD1. This CDR3 contains 15 residues. Trimming took 6 bases from V and 4 from J; bases not matched to a gene: 9. CDR1 is MNHEY, CDR2 SMNVEV, per germline (reference sequence). CDR3 sequence: CASSPNRGRRTEAFF. DNA of the CDR3: TGTGCCAGCAGCCCGAACAGGGGGCGCCGCACTGAAGCTTTCTTT.